The clone carrying this T cell receptor (beta chain) was observed a few times. The target antigen is unknown. Germline V gene sequence: CDR1 MNHNS, CDR2 SASEGT. The ends lost 4 bases at V and 3 bases at J; junction bases unmatched: 6. This CDR3 spans 15 amino acids. This entry belongs to a study of naive and memory T cell subsets. Whole-study findings and limits: Over 90% of naive TCR sequences appeared only once, unlike memory subsets.

From the second PCR step, alpha and beta chains were amplified apart. Both TRBC1 and TRBC2 were covered by a beta constant-region primer of two equimolar oligonucleotides. Ligated cDNA was amplified by four rounds of PCR with nested alpha and beta constant-region primers and SP2. A 12-nucleotide UMI and the SP2 primer were added to the cDNA 3' end by oligonucleotide ligation. TCRdb analysed the UMI-ligation and nested PCR reads with MiXCR anew, one entry per CDR3 protein. Of 100,000 to 150,000 distinct CDR3 sequences listed, roughly 32% were seen once; the top ten hold approximately 0.88%. The clonotype was recovered from a human donor in good health. The chain uses TRBV6-1 and TRBJ2-4; 7 bases line up with TRBD1. The source material was central memory CD4+ T cells from blood. CDR3 coding DNA: TGTGCCAGCAGTGCAGGGGGTACGGGCAAAAACATTCAGTACTTC. Encoded protein: CASSAGGTGKNIQYF.